This T cell receptor beta chain stems from a study of shared clonotypes between healthy human individuals. CD45RO-negative, CCR7-selected cells formed the naive CD8 fraction, which excluded terminally differentiated effector memory CD45RA+ cells. TCRdb keeps only in-frame clones here, not all; method: immunoSEQ multiplex PCR. The table has more than 2 million clones, around 93% seen once. The germline CDR1 and CDR2 sequences are LGHNT and FRNRAP. The CDR3 runs to 15 residues. Trimming cost V 4 bases and J 2 bases, with 15 bases left between them. The chain links TRBV12-5 to TRBJ2-7; D gene ambiguous. The sequence was collected from a man in his late teens or twenties in good health. Some clones in this sample may be carry-over from other donors' samples. Sample: naive CD8+ T cells from PBMCs. The CDR3 protein is CASGYFPSLPYEQYF. CDR3 nucleotide sequence: TGTGCTAGTGGTTACTTTCCCTCCCTCCCCTACGAGCAGTACTTC.